The 27 T cell receptor beta chains given below trace back to one sample, sequenced in a study of shared clonotypes between healthy human individuals. The protocol was immunoSEQ multiplex PCR, while the TCRdb copy is restricted to in-frame clones and leaves out a portion. The sample has a few million clones; more than 90% are singletons. Material for sequencing was naive CD4+ T cells sorted from blood. The subset: CD45RA+ positively selected. Receptors were obtained from a man aged 18 to 30 in good health.

This clone was detected a few times. The chain employs TRBV30 and TRBJ1-1; possible D gene TRBD1, 5 bases. Germline V lookup: CDR1 GTSNPN, CDR2 SVGIG (reference sequence). V shed 3 bases and J shed 3 bases, with 14 bases lying between them. CDR3 length: 14 amino acids. The CDR3 sequence is CAWRGRGRHTEAFF. CDR3 in DNA: TGTGCCTGGAGGGGAAGGGGCCGCCACACTGAAGCTTTCTTT.

This chain joins TRBV9 and TRBJ1-1; unclear D gene. The CDR3 contains 13 residues. CDR1 is SGDLS, CDR2 YYNGEE, per germline. V was trimmed by 0 bases and J by 7 bases, leaving 10 bases between them. The DNA for the CDR3 is TGTGCCAGCAGCGTAGACTTGGGGTTTGAAGCTTTCTTT. Its translation is CASSVDLGFEAFF.

The chain joins TRBV6-1 to TRBJ2-7; either TRBD1 or TRBD2 may supply D (5 bases each). Per the germline V gene, CDR1 is MNHNS and CDR2 is SASEGT. Trimming pared 7 bases from V and 4 bases from J, leaving 14 bases between. The length of the CDR3 is 13 residues. The CDR3 DNA follows: TGTGCCAGCAATTCTGGGGGTAGGTACGAGCAGTACTTC. This translates into CASNSGGRYEQYF.

The chain employs TRBV18 and TRBJ1-3; D is possibly TRBD1 (5 bases). The ends were cut back, 3 bases at V and 5 bases at J, with 14 bases in the middle. CDR3 length: 15 amino acids. Germline V gene data show CDR1 as KGHSH and CDR2 as LQKENI. CDR3 residues: CASSPSDNWRNTIYF. DNA of the CDR3: TGTGCCAGCTCACCCTCGGACAACTGGCGAAACACCATATATTTT.

This chain joins TRBV18 and TRBJ2-7; D is ambiguous. Looked up from germline, CDR1 is KGHSH and CDR2 is LQKENI. This CDR3 is 14 amino acids long. Trimming took 0 bases from V and 3 from J, leaving 9 bases between them. The CDR3 protein is CASSPPNTHYEQYF. DNA for the CDR3: TGTGCCAGCTCACCACCCAACACCCACTACGAGCAGTACTTC.

V usage is TRBV19 and J usage is TRBJ1-4; 12 nucleotides match TRBD1. CDR3 length: 15 amino acids. CDR1 is LNHDA, CDR2 SQIVND, per germline (reference sequence). The V and J ends lost 11 bases and 8 bases, in that order; junction bases with no gene match: 12. CDR3 sequence: CASGTGGAGGEKLFF. The CDR3, as DNA: TGTGCCTCCGGGACAGGGGGCGCGGGCGGCGAAAAACTGTTTTTT.

The chain couples TRBV2 to TRBJ1-1; TRBD1 agrees at 7 bases. Germline CDR1 is SNHLY and CDR2 is FYNNEI. V was clipped by 6 bases and J by 3 bases; unmatched bases: 4. The CDR3 contains 13 residues. CDR3 protein: CASRGQQYTEAFF. DNA for the CDR3: TGTGCCAGCAGGGGACAGCAATACACTGAAGCTTTCTTT.

The chain joins TRBV6-5 to TRBJ2-3, with D maybe TRBD2 (5 bases). The germline V gene has CDR1 MNHEY and CDR2 SVGAGI. The CDR3 length is 15 residues. Trimming left V 6 bases short and J 7 bases short, with 20 bases between. The CDR3 nucleotides read TGTGCCAGCAGGCCGGACTCCCCGGTATCACATACGCAGTATTTT. As protein: CASRPDSPVSHTQYF.

The genes are TRBV6-5 and TRBJ1-5; 8 bases match TRBD1. Germline-derived CDR1 and CDR2 are MNHEY and SVGAGI. The length of the CDR3 is 15 residues. Trimming removed 8 bases from V and 1 base from J; junction bases left unmatched: 7. CDR3 DNA: TGTGCCAGCCGCCTTGCAGGGGGCAGCAATCAGCCCCAGCATTTT. Translated, it gives CASRLAGGSNQPQHF.

The chain joins TRBV18 to TRBJ2-3; D may be TRBD2 (7 bases). The CDR3 extends over 16 amino acids. Trimming stripped 2 bases from V and 2 bases from J, with 14 bases between. The germline CDR1 and CDR2 sequences are KGHSH and LQKENI. CDR3 protein: CASSPTGGGITDTQYF. Written as DNA, the CDR3 is TGTGCCAGCTCACCAACTGGCGGGGGCATCACAGATACGCAGTATTTT.

The chain carries TRBV27 and TRBJ2-7; the D is unclear. The CDR3 spans 13 residues. Germline CDR1 MNHEY, CDR2 SMNVEV (reference sequence). The ends were cut back, 5 bases at V and 8 bases at J, with 16 bases in the middle. The CDR3 here is CASSPGPLSKQYF. CDR3 sequence (DNA): TGTGCCAGCAGTCCAGGACCTCTCAGCAAGCAGTACTTC.

The V call is TRBV19, the J call TRBJ2-2; the D is unclear. This CDR3 spans 12 amino acids. CDR1 and CDR2 (germline): LNHDA, SQIVND (reference sequence). Trimming cost V 5 bases and J 6 bases, with 7 bases left between them. For the CDR3, the DNA is TGTGCCAGTAGTTCGACGGCCGGGGAGCTGTTTTTT. This translates into CASSSTAGELFF.

J is TRBJ2-5 and V is TRBV5-1; tentatively, D is TRBD1 or TRBD2 (6 bases each). The CDR3 sequence is 15 residues long. The ends were cut back, 4 bases at V and 4 bases at J, with 17 bases in the middle. Germline-derived CDR1 and CDR2 are SGHRS and YFSETQ. CDR3 sequence: CASSTASQGGETQYF. In DNA, the CDR3 is TGCGCCAGCAGCACCGCCTCACAGGGAGGAGAGACCCAGTACTTC.

The chain is built from TRBV11-3 and TRBJ2-1, with TRBD2 identical over 10 bases. The CDR3 has 17 amino acids. Trimming cost V 5 bases and J 3 bases; bases outside gene matches: 10. Germline values: CDR1 SGHNT, CDR2 YENEEA. CDR3 region: CASSPQLGLALYNEQFF. CDR3 DNA: TGTGCCAGCAGCCCCCAACTGGGACTAGCGCTCTACAATGAGCAGTTCTTC.

V gene TRBV20-1 combines with J gene TRBJ2-5, with no clear D. CDR1 is DFQATT and CDR2 is SNEGSKA in the germline V gene (reference sequence). V was shortened by 5 bases and J by 4 bases, with 8 bases between the two germline ends. The CDR3 has 11 residues. DNA for the CDR3: TGCAGTGCTCAATTCGGAGAGACCCAGTACTTC. It codes for CSAQFGETQYF.

This rearrangement joins TRBV7-3 to TRBJ2-1; 11 bases map to TRBD2. CDR1 SGHTA and CDR2 FQGTGA come from the germline V gene. Germline trimming cut 3 bases from V and 6 bases from J; bases unmatched to any gene: 4. The CDR3 totals 15 residues. The CDR3 region is CASSFTSGGVNEQFF. The CDR3 nucleotides are TGTGCCAGCAGCTTTACTAGCGGGGGTGTCAATGAGCAGTTCTTC.

The chain combines TRBV19 with TRBJ1-2; 7 nucleotides agree with TRBD1. Germline assignment: CDR1 LNHDA and CDR2 SQIVND (reference sequence). The CDR3 covers 13 residues. V was clipped by 5 bases and J by 10 bases; unmatched bases: 10. The CDR3: CASSSGQIGVYTF. The CDR3 region has the DNA TGTGCCAGTAGTTCGGGACAGATTGGAGTCTACACCTTC. The full variable domain, in which reference TRBV19 and TRBJ1-2 provide the parts outside the CDR3, is DGGITQSPKYLFRKEGQNVTLSCEQNLNHDAMYWYRQDPGQGLRLIYYSQIVNDFQKGDIAEGYSVSREKKESFPLTVTSAQKNPTAFYLCASSSGQIGVYTFGSGTRLTVV.

The chain has TRBV10-3 and TRBJ1-4; TRBD1 is a possible D gene (5 bases). CDR3 length: 14 amino acids. Germline V gene sequence: CDR1 ENHRY, CDR2 SYGVKD. V was shortened by 0 bases and J by 8 bases, with 10 bases between the two germline ends. The CDR3 here is CAISESRGVEKLFF. Written as DNA, the CDR3 is TGTGCCATCAGTGAGTCTAGAGGGGTCGAAAAACTGTTTTTT.

This chain links TRBV6-6 with TRBJ1-1; D gene unclear. The germline V and J ends were trimmed by 7 bases and 1 base, with 13 bases remaining between them. Germline V gene lookup returns CDR1 MNHNY and CDR2 SVGAGI (reference sequence). This CDR3 is built from 14 residues. The CDR3 is CASTPRERNTEAFF. The CDR3 coding sequence is TGTGCCAGCACCCCAAGGGAGAGGAACACTGAAGCTTTCTTT.

This clone was counted only a few times. This chain uses TRBV11-3 with TRBJ1-5; D is undetermined. The CDR3 runs to 14 residues. Trimming removed 6 bases at V and 9 bases at J, with 18 bases between. Germline V gives CDR1 SGHNT, CDR2 YENEEA. CDR3 nucleotide sequence: TGTGCCAGCAGGACCTGTTGGATAGGGCTGCCCCAGCATTTT. Amino acids: CASRTCWIGLPQHF.

This clone was detected only once. The chain joins TRBV6-6 to TRBJ2-7; TRBD1 aligns across 9 bases. Unmatched junction bases numbered 8, after V lost 2 bases and J lost 6 bases. From germline, CDR1 is MNHNY and CDR2 SVGAGI (reference sequence). CDR3 length equals 15 residues. CDR3 sequence reads: CASSYPRDRAAEQYF. CDR3 DNA: TGTGCCAGCAGTTACCCCCGGGACAGGGCGGCCGAGCAGTACTTC.

The gene calls are TRBV20-1 and TRBJ2-5; no clear D gene. Judging by the DNA end, TRBJ2-7 fits better; the J call may be wrong. This CDR3 is 10 amino acids long. Germline CDR1 reads DFQATT; CDR2 reads SNEGSKA (reference sequence). The CDR3 DNA sequence: TGCAGTGCTAGCAGCTACGAGCAGTACTTC. Translated: CSASSYEQYF.

This clone was recorded once. The V and J genes are TRBV5-6 and TRBJ2-5, with D perhaps matching TRBD1 (5 bases). V was pared by 4 bases and J by 2 bases, with 12 bases between. The CDR3 sequence is 14 residues long. In germline, CDR1 is SGHDT, CDR2 YYEEEE. CDR3 DNA sequence: TGTGCCAGCAGCCTAAGACAGTTACAAGAGACCCAGTACTTC. It is translated as CASSLRQLQETQYF.

This chain connects TRBV30 to TRBJ1-2; D may be TRBD1 (5 bases). The CDR3 covers 15 residues. V lost 0 bases to trimming and J lost 4 bases, with 15 bases between them. The germline V gene encodes CDR1 GTSNPN and CDR2 SVGIG (reference sequence). In DNA form, the CDR3 reads TGTGCCTGGAGTGTAAAGGGGACCAATCCCTATGGCTACACCTTC. Residues: CAWSVKGTNPYGYTF.

This rearrangement joins TRBV30 to TRBJ1-2, with D hard to call. Germline lookup yields CDR1 GTSNPN and CDR2 SVGIG (reference sequence). CDR3 length: 14 residues. The V and J ends lost 0 bases and 2 bases respectively, with 10 bases between them. The CDR3 nucleotides read TGTGCCTGGAGTGTATCTCGGCAGAACTATGGCTACACCTTC. This gives the protein CAWSVSRQNYGYTF.

There are a few counts of this clone. Other DNA sequences in this specimen translate into the identical CDR3. The rearrangement links TRBV7-2 to TRBJ2-3, with D unclear. The CDR3 consists of 11 residues. Germline loops: CDR1 SGHTA, CDR2 FQGNSA. V lost 1 base to trimming and J lost 5 bases, with 1 base between them. The CDR3 is CASSLEDTQYF. In nucleotides, the CDR3 is TGTGCCAGCAGCTTAGAAGATACGCAGTATTTT.

V is TRBV11-2 and J is TRBJ2-5; 8 nucleotides match TRBD2. The trim removed 3 bases at V and 2 bases at J, leaving 5 bases unmatched. From germline, CDR1 is SGHAT and CDR2 FQNNGV. This CDR3 is 15 amino acids long. CDR3 in DNA: TGTGCCAGCAGCTTGGCCGGGACTAGTCAAGAGACCCAGTACTTC. Protein: CASSLAGTSQETQYF. The complete variable domain, with remaining parts taken from reference TRBV11-2 and TRBJ2-5, reads EAGVAQSPRYKIIEKRQSVAFWCNPISGHATLYWYQQILGQGPKLLIQFQNNGVVDDSQLPKDRFSAERLKGVDSTLKIQPAKLEDSAVYLCASSLAGTSQETQYFGPGTRLLVL.